These T cell receptor beta chains were read from a single sample in a study of blood T cells in healthy people across ages. TCRdb analysed the 5' RACE reads with MiXCR anew, one entry per CDR3 protein. The sample shows hundreds of thousands of distinct CDR3 sequences, around 49% of them seen only once. Sequenced sample: blood. The source of these receptors is a man aged 25 to 45 in good health. CDR3s include the opening cysteine and the closing phenylalanine or tryptophan. The order of the fields is V gene, J gene, D gene, clone size, CDR3 protein, CDR3 DNA. A D gene is named only where the DNA matches it firmly. Expanded clones are given a class, and other clones once, few, many or no size at all.

TRBV25-1	TRBJ2-5	TRBD1	.	CASSGGTGGFETQYF	TGTGCCAGCAGTGGCGGGACAGGGGGCTTCGAGACCCAGTACTTC
TRBV12-3/TRBV12-4	TRBJ2-1	TRBD2	.	CASSFSGGSQDEQFF	TGTGCCAGCAGTTTTAGCGGGGGGTCCCAGGATGAGCAGTTCTTC
TRBV6-1	TRBJ2-5	TRBD2	many	CATLGDYHETQYF	TGTGCCACCTTAGGGGACTATCACGAGACCCAGTACTTC
TRBV29-1	TRBJ2-1	.	.	CSVDNPNRTVYNEQFF	TGCAGCGTTGACAACCCCAACCGGACGGTTTACAATGAGCAGTTCTTC
TRBV4-2	TRBJ2-3	.	.	CASSQGGRGGRGTDTQYF	TGTGCCAGCAGCCAAGGGGGAAGGGGGGGCCGAGGCACAGATACGCAGTATTTT
TRBV3-1	TRBJ2-7	.	few	CASSHLRAVSLPYEQYF	TGTGCCAGCAGCCATCTAAGGGCAGTTAGCCTTCCCTACGAGCAGTACTTC
TRBV20-1	TRBJ2-3	TRBD2	.	CSASGGGGDTQYF	TGCAGTGCTAGCGGCGGGGGAGGAGATACGCAGTATTTT
TRBV5-1	TRBJ1-5	TRBD1	few	CASSPGTGAIQPQHF	TGCGCCAGCAGCCCTGGGACAGGGGCTATACAGCCCCAGCATTTT
TRBV20-1	TRBJ2-5	TRBD2	.	CSARGTSGSGETQYF	TGCAGTGCTAGGGGGACTAGCGGTTCAGGAGAGACCCAGTACTTC
TRBV6-5	TRBJ1-2	TRBD1	.	CASSYTTGGNYGYTF	TGTGCCAGCAGTTACACGACAGGGGGCAACTATGGCTACACCTTC
TRBV7-2	TRBJ2-1	TRBD1	few	CASSFPTGVYNEQFF	TGTGCCAGCAGCTTTCCAACAGGGGTCTACAATGAGCAGTTCTTC
TRBV5-1	TRBJ2-7	TRBD1	.	CASSMGQGPNEQYF	TGCGCCAGCAGCATGGGACAGGGCCCCAACGAGCAGTACTTC
TRBV21-1	TRBJ2-1	.	.	CASSKTRGWYNEQFF	TGTGCCAGCAGCAAAACACGGGGTTGGTACAATGAGCAGTTCTTC